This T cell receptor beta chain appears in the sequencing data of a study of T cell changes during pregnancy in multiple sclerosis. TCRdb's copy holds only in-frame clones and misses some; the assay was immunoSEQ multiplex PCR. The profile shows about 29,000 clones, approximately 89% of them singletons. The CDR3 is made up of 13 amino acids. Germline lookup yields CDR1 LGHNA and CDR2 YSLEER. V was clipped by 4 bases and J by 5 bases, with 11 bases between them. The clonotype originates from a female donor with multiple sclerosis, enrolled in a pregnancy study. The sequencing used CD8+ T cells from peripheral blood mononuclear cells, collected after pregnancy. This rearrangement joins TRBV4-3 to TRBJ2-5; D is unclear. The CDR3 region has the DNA TGCGCCAGCAGCCTTTTCGCCGGGGAGACCCAGTACTTC. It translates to CASSLFAGETQYF.